This T cell receptor (beta chain) was captured by sequencing in a study of blood T cells in healthy people across ages. Study results and limitations: It was found that TCR beta diversity correlated strongly with the percentage of naive T cells. Diversity of TCR beta per million T cells declined in a roughly linear way with age.

This clonotype was observed a handful of times. As yet, its antigen is unknown. This CDR3 region has 15 residues. V lost 2 bases to trimming and J lost 5 bases; unmatched junction nucleotides: 6. Germline V CDR1 and CDR2: SGHTA, FQGNSA. In each sample, at least 7 million PBMCs were isolated. Combining a sample-barcoded 5' primer with a J-beta primer mix, a second PCR ran for roughly 6 to 11 cycles. Each CDR3 protein is one row after TCRdb ran MiXCR on the 5' RACE reads. The sample has 1.5 million to 2 million distinct CDR3 sequences, around 42% seen once. The TCR sequence derives from a human donor in good health. Sequencing was carried out using blood. The genes are TRBV7-2 and TRBJ1-2; 9 nucleotides line up with TRBD1. In nucleotides, the CDR3 is TGTGCCAGCAGCTTACATCCGGGACAGGGATATGGCTACACCTTC. This encodes CASSLHPGQGYGYTF.